Presented here are 27 T cell receptor beta chains from one specimen sequenced in a study of T cell responses to AZD1222 COVID-19 vaccine. Using immunoSEQ multiplex PCR, the repertoire was profiled, and TCRdb retains in-frame clones only, with some absent. The sample holds around 110,000 clones, around 88% seen once. Source: peripheral blood, taken on day 0 of AZD1222 vaccination. These TCRs come from an adult in good health.

This clone was recorded only once. V gene TRBV4-3 combines with J gene TRBJ2-1, with 14 bases that match TRBD2. The germline gives CDR1 LGHNA, CDR2 YSLEER. The CDR3 is 15 residues long. V was clipped by 4 bases and J by 8 bases; unmatched bases: 4. CDR3 nucleotide sequence: TGCGCCAGCAGCCCGGGGACTAGCGGGAGTGATGAGCAGTTCTTC. Amino acids: CASSPGTSGSDEQFF.

This chain joins TRBV5-1 and TRBJ1-3; D unclear. Trimming took off 5 bases at V and 0 bases at J, with 12 bases between the two ends. CDR1 is SGHRS, CDR2 YFSETQ, per germline. There are 15 residues in the CDR3. CDR3 sequence reads: CASRSEGSSGNTIYF. In DNA form, the CDR3 reads TGCGCCAGCAGATCTGAGGGTAGCTCTGGAAACACCATATATTTT.

The chain carries TRBV19 and TRBJ1-1; D is perhaps TRBD1 (6 bases). The CDR3 sequence is 15 residues long. The germline V gene has CDR1 LNHDA and CDR2 SQIVND (reference sequence). V was clipped by 4 bases and J by 1 base, with 13 bases between them. The chain's CDR3 is CASSSVGGGNTEAFF. The CDR3 DNA reads as TGTGCCAGTAGTAGCGTGGGGGGCGGGAACACTGAAGCTTTCTTT.

The rearrangement joins TRBV28 to TRBJ1-6; D remains ambiguous. Trimming removed 7 bases at V and 7 bases at J, with 14 bases between. CDR1 is MDHEN, CDR2 SYDVKM, per germline. This CDR3 spans 14 amino acids. The CDR3 coding sequence is TGTGCCAGCACTCCTGATGGGCGGAATTCACCCCTCCACTTT. Residues: CASTPDGRNSPLHF.

The gene calls are TRBV5-4 and TRBJ2-1; 8 bases align to TRBD2. The CDR3 loop spans 14 amino acids. J was trimmed by 6 bases and V by 4 bases; bases with no gene match: 6. Germline V gives CDR1 SGHNT, CDR2 YYREEE (reference sequence). The CDR3 here is CASSPGTRGNEQFF. The CDR3 DNA follows: TGTGCCAGCAGCCCCGGGACTAGAGGCAATGAGCAGTTCTTC.

The sample holds one count of this clone. The rearrangement joins TRBV5-1 to TRBJ2-7; 9 positions agree with TRBD2. Germline V gene lookup returns CDR1 SGHRS and CDR2 YFSETQ. The trim removed 0 bases at V and 3 bases at J, leaving 7 bases unmatched. The CDR3 contains 16 residues. CDR3 sequence (DNA): TGCGCCAGCAGCTTGGCCCTGGGCGGGAGGGTCTACGAGCAGTACTTC. Translation: CASSLALGGRVYEQYF.

The chain couples TRBV10-3 to TRBJ1-5; the D is unclear. The CDR3 is 13 residues long. CDR1 is ENHRY, CDR2 SYGVKD, per germline. The V end lost 7 bases, the J end lost 1 base, and 8 bases lay between the germline ends. The CDR3 DNA sequence: TGTGCCATCAACAGTGGGAGCAATCAGCCCCAGCATTTT. Protein sequence: CAINSGSNQPQHF.

J is TRBJ2-7 and V is TRBV3-1 (or the pseudogene TRBV3-2); perhaps TRBD1 as D (5 bases). The CDR3 has 14 residues. Germline CDR1 is LGHDT and CDR2 is YNNKEL (reference sequence). V lost 4 bases and J lost 2, with 12 bases in between. The CDR3 is CASSPNTGAYEQYF. The CDR3 DNA is TGTGCCAGCAGCCCAAACACAGGAGCCTACGAGCAGTACTTC.

The rearrangement links TRBV10-3 to TRBJ1-2, with D unresolved. The CDR3 contains 15 residues. Per germline, CDR1 ENHRY and CDR2 SYGVKD. Deletions cut 0 bases from V and 0 bases from J, with 8 bases between. The CDR3 protein is CAISESQRANYGYTF. DNA of the CDR3: TGTGCCATCAGTGAGTCCCAACGAGCTAACTATGGCTACACCTTC.

The V and J genes are TRBV19 and TRBJ2-7; D is perhaps TRBD2 (6 bases). Germline loops: CDR1 LNHDA, CDR2 SQIVND (reference sequence). Trimming pared 6 bases from V and 3 bases from J, leaving 15 bases between. CDR3 size: 14 residues. The DNA for the CDR3 is TGTGCCAGTAGCATGGGGGACTCAGACTACGAGCAGTACTTC. This encodes CASSMGDSDYEQYF.

This sequence joins TRBV18 and TRBJ1-4; maybe TRBD1 (5 bases). CDR1 and CDR2 (germline): KGHSH, LQKENI. The CDR3 runs to 16 residues. Deletions cut 3 bases from V and 2 bases from J, with 13 bases between. CDR3 DNA sequence: TGTGCCAGCTCACCGACCTTCCGGGGGACTAATGAAAAACTGTTTTTT. This sequence encodes CASSPTFRGTNEKLFF.

The chain carries TRBV11-3 and TRBJ2-1; TRBD2 matches at 10 bases. CDR3 length: 14 residues. J was trimmed by 14 bases and V by 5 bases; bases with no gene match: 12. CDR1 is SGHNT and CDR2 is YENEEA in the germline V gene. CDR3 bases: TGTGCCAGCAGCCCTGGGCTAGCGGGAGTGAGCAAGTTCTTC. Translated, it gives CASSPGLAGVSKFF.

The chain employs TRBV5-4 and TRBJ2-7; maybe TRBD1 (5 bases). The length of the CDR3 is 14 residues. Trimming took off 0 bases at V and 1 base at J, with 8 bases between the two ends. Germline V gene data show CDR1 as SGHNT and CDR2 as YYREEE (reference sequence). In DNA form, the CDR3 reads TGTGCCAGCAGCTTGGCCGCAGGGTCCTACGAGCAGTACTTC. This encodes CASSLAAGSYEQYF.

V is TRBV12-3 or TRBV12-4 and J is TRBJ2-7; TRBD1 agrees at 7 bases. The CDR3 extends over 13 amino acids. Losses at the gene ends were 6 bases for V and 3 bases for J; bases not matched to a gene: 5. The CDR3 region has the DNA TGTGCCAGCAGACCGGGACAGTTCTACGAGCAGTACTTC. Translation: CASRPGQFYEQYF.

Comment on this clone: One end of the junction fails to match germline, which may point to a read error. The rearrangement uses TRBV5-1 and TRBJ1-1; a weak D match, TRBD1 (6 bases). Per germline, CDR1 SGHRS and CDR2 YFSETQ. This CDR3 has 15 residues. CDR3 sequence reads: CASSLAGTGNPEAFF. CDR3 DNA sequence: TGCGCCAGCAGCTTGGCCGGAACAGGGAACCCTGAAGCTTTCTTT. The complete variable domain, with remaining parts taken from reference TRBV5-1 and TRBJ1-1, reads KAGVTQTPRYLIKTRGQQVTLSCSPISGHRSVSWYQQTPGQGLQFLFEYFSETQRNKGNFPGRFSGRQFSNSRSEMNVSTLELGDSALYLCASSLAGTGNPEAFFGQGTRLTVV.

This chain joins TRBV6-2 or TRBV6-3 and TRBJ2-7; D remains ambiguous. Germline-derived CDR1 and CDR2 are MNHEY and SVGEGT. The CDR3 contains 15 residues. Deletions cut 2 bases from V and 2 bases from J, with 13 bases between. This CDR3 reads CASSYPGRPTYEQYF. The CDR3 DNA reads TGTGCCAGCAGTTACCCGGGTCGACCAACCTACGAGCAGTACTTC.

The chain uses TRBV19 and TRBJ2-3; D may be TRBD2 (7 bases). Germline CDR1 is LNHDA and CDR2 is SQIVND (reference sequence). The CDR3 totals 16 residues. Trimming left V 10 bases short and J 2 bases short, with 22 bases between. The CDR3 coding sequence is TGTGCCACCAGGGGAATGGGGACTACCTCCACAGATACGCAGTATTTT. Residues: CATRGMGTTSTDTQYF.

The rearrangement uses TRBV27 and TRBJ1-4; D possibly corresponds to TRBD1 (5 bases). Between the trimmed V and J ends, which lost 0 bases and 0 bases, there was a span of 23 bases. The CDR3 length is 21 residues. Germline V gives CDR1 MNHEY, CDR2 SMNVEV (reference sequence). This CDR3 is CASSLSFGTSFRRSTNEKLFF. In nucleotides, the CDR3 is TGTGCCAGCAGTTTATCGTTCGGGACCTCATTTCGCCGATCAACTAATGAAAAACTGTTTTTT.

This clone was picked up many times. The V gene is TRBV2, the J gene TRBJ2-2; D gene ambiguous. This CDR3 has 14 residues. Per the germline V gene, CDR1 is SNHLY and CDR2 is FYNNEI. The V end was cut by 11 bases, the J end by 4 bases, with 17 bases between. The CDR3 sequence is CARSSRSGTGELFF. The CDR3 region has the DNA TGTGCCCGATCCTCTAGATCTGGCACCGGGGAGCTGTTTTTT.

V and J are TRBV10-3 and TRBJ2-2, with a possible D match to TRBD1 (6 bases). CDR1 ENHRY and CDR2 SYGVKD come from the germline V gene. The V and J ends lost 6 bases and 5 bases respectively, with 10 bases between them. The CDR3 runs to 13 residues. In DNA form, the CDR3 reads TGTGCCATCAGGCGGCAGGGGACCGGGGAGCTGTTTTTT. It specifies CAIRRQGTGELFF.

This clone was seen just once. The chain employs TRBV6-6 and TRBJ1-6; possibly TRBD1 for D (5 bases). The CDR3 is 16 residues long. From germline, CDR1 is MNHNY and CDR2 SVGAGI (reference sequence). The germline V and J ends were trimmed by 1 base and 7 bases, with 14 bases remaining between them. The CDR3 loop is CASSYYYGTLNSPLHF. The CDR3 DNA follows: TGTGCCAGCAGTTACTATTACGGGACTTTGAATTCACCCCTCCACTTT.

The V gene is TRBV5-4, the J gene TRBJ1-1; D unresolved. The germline V gene has CDR1 SGHNT and CDR2 YYREEE (reference sequence). The V end lost 4 bases, the J end lost 2 bases, and 12 bases lay between the germline ends. The CDR3 has 14 amino acids. CDR3 bases: TGTGCCAGCAGCCCCCAACAGATAAACACTGAAGCTTTCTTT. Protein sequence: CASSPQQINTEAFF.

The chain combines TRBV6-5 with TRBJ1-6; unclear D gene. CDR1 and CDR2 (germline): MNHEY, SVGAGI. Trimming removed 4 bases at V and 7 bases at J, with 17 bases between. The CDR3 is made up of 16 amino acids. The CDR3 nucleotides are TGTGCCAGCAGTTGGCTTATGGTGGGCGAAAATTCACCCCTCCACTTT. It translates to CASSWLMVGENSPLHF.

This chain links TRBV4-3 with TRBJ1-1; the D is unclear. Germline V gene data show CDR1 as LGHNA and CDR2 as YSLEER. The V end was cut by 1 base, the J end by 4 bases, with 10 bases between. CDR3 length equals 14 residues. Here the CDR3 reads CASSQVPLGTEAFF. The DNA for the CDR3 is TGCGCCAGCAGCCAAGTACCACTGGGCACTGAAGCTTTCTTT.

The chain is built from TRBV5-1 and TRBJ2-3; D gene uncertain. This CDR3 region has 15 residues. The germline gives CDR1 SGHRS, CDR2 YFSETQ. Deletions cut 1 base from V and 5 bases from J, with 14 bases between. Written as DNA, the CDR3 is TGCGCCAGCAGCTTGTGGAAGGGTCTGGGAGATACGCAGTATTTT. It translates to CASSLWKGLGDTQYF.

The J gene is TRBJ1-6, the V gene TRBV18, with 8 bases that match TRBD1. The V gene's germline CDR1 is KGHSH and CDR2 LQKENI. The CDR3 spans 15 residues. V was clipped by 4 bases and J by 6 bases; unmatched bases: 5. The DNA of the CDR3 is TGTGCCAGCTCACTCCCGGACAGGGCTAATTCACCCCTCCACTTT. This translates into CASSLPDRANSPLHF.

The CDR3 reads CASTLSTGVYSGNTIYF. The CDR3 nucleotides are TGTGCCAGTACTCTTTCGACAGGCGTCTACTCTGGAAACACCATATATTTT. V is TRBV19 and J is TRBJ1-3, with a possible D match to TRBD1 (6 bases). With 7 bases removed from V and 0 bases from J, the gap between germline ends came to 19 bases. From germline, CDR1 is LNHDA and CDR2 SQIVND (reference sequence). The CDR3 covers 17 residues.